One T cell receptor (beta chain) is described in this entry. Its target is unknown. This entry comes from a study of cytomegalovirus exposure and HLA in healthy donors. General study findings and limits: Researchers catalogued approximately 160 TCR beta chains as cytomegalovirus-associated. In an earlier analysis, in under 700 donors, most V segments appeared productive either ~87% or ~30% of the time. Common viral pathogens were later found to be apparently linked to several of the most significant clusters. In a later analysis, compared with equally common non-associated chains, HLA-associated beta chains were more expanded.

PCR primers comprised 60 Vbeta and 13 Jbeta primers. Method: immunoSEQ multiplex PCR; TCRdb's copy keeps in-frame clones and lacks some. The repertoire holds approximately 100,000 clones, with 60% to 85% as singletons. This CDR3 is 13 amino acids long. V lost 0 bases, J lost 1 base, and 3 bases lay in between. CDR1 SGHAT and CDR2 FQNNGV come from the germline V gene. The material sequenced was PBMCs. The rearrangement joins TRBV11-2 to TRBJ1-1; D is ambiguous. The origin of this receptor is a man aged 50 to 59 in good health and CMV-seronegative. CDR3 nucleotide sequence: TGTGCCAGCAGCTTAGAGCGGAACACTGAAGCTTTCTTT. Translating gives CASSLERNTEAFF.